The rows below give T cell receptor beta chains drawn from one sample of a study of blood T cells in healthy people across ages. One entry per CDR3 protein results from TCRdb running MiXCR on the 5' RACE reads. This repertoire shows about a million distinct CDR3 sequences, about 48% found once; its top ten account for 10% to 15%. Sequencing used blood. The receptors were sampled from a man under 40 in good health. The CDR3 runs from the conserved cysteine through the conserved F or W. The D gene is left open where the match is weak. Expanded clones get a size class; other rows say once, few or many, or leave the size out.

abundance	v_gene	d_gene	j_gene	CDR3nt	CDR3aa
-	TRBV10-3	TRBD2	TRBJ2-1	TGTGCCATCAGTTCTCTAGCGGGGGGGAACAATGAGCAGTTCTTC	CAISSLAGGNNEQFF
-	TRBV18	-	TRBJ1-3	TGTGCCAGCTTGACCGGGACGTTCGGAAACACCATATATTTT	CASLTGTFGNTIYF
-	TRBV6-1	-	TRBJ1-2	TGTGCCAGCCTCTGGGCAGGGGCCTTCTATGGCTACACCTTC	CASLWAGAFYGYTF
-	TRBV20-1	TRBD2	TRBJ2-3	TGCAGTGCTTCCGGGACTAGCGGCCCCACAGATACGCAGTATTTT	CSASGTSGPTDTQYF
few	TRBV24-1	-	TRBJ2-1	TGTGCCACCAGTGATCCCGGGGGATCCGATGAGCAGTTCTTC	CATSDPGGSDEQFF
-	TRBV27	TRBD1	TRBJ2-7	TGTGCCAGCAGTCCGAGACAGGGAAAAAGCTCCTACGAGCAGTACTTC	CASSPRQGKSSYEQYF
few	TRBV11-2	-	TRBJ2-5	TGTGCCAGCAGCTTGAGCTACGCAGAGACCCAGTACTTC	CASSLSYAETQYF
-	TRBV11-1	TRBD1	TRBJ1-1	TGTGCCGGCAGCTTCCTCACAGGGGGTGGCACTGAAGCTTTCTTT	CAGSFLTGGGTEAFF
few	TRBV20-1	-	TRBJ2-7	TGCAGTGCTAGAGATCCAGGGAGGGGGTACGAGCAGTACTTC	CSARDPGRGYEQYF
few	TRBV6-2/TRBV6-3	-	TRBJ2-1	TGTGCCAGCAGGGACGACAGGCTCGCCTACAATGAGCAGTTCTTC	CASRDDRLAYNEQFF
few	TRBV9	-	TRBJ2-1	TGTGCCAGCACCATAGGGGCCAGCTCCTACAATGAGCAGTTCTTC	CASTIGASSYNEQFF
few	TRBV20-1	-	TRBJ2-7	TGCAGTGCTTGGGGCGGGGTCGGCTACGAGCAGTACTTC	CSAWGGVGYEQYF
-	TRBV3-1	-	TRBJ2-3	TGTGCCAGCAGCCAAGGAGGAGGGGGCGTGCAGTATTTT	CASSQGGGGVQYF
-	TRBV4-3	TRBD2	TRBJ2-1	TGCGCCAGCAGCCAAGAAAGCGGGCTAGCGGAATATGAGCAGTTCTTC	CASSQESGLAEYEQFF
-	TRBV7-9	-	TRBJ2-3	TGTGCCAGCAGCGTAGGTCGGGGGTCGAGCACAGATACGCAGTATTTT	CASSVGRGSSTDTQYF
-	TRBV29-1	-	TRBJ1-2	TGCAGCGTTCTACCCACGGGGTTGCAGGACTATGGCTACACCTTC	CSVLPTGLQDYGYTF
-	TRBV3-1	TRBD1	TRBJ1-5	TGTGCCAGCAGCCAAGGGGACAGGAGAAATCAGCCCCAGCATTTT	CASSQGDRRNQPQHF
few	TRBV20-1	TRBD2	TRBJ2-3	TGCAGTGCTAGAGATCTACGGGGGGGCGTTCGAGATACGCAGTATTTT	CSARDLRGGVRDTQYF
-	TRBV5-1	TRBD1	TRBJ1-2	TGCGCCAGCAGGTCAGGGGGCAGCGAGGATAATGGCTACACCTTC	CASRSGGSEDNGYTF
-	TRBV4-3	-	TRBJ2-7	TGCGCCAGCAGCCAAAGACTAGCCTACGAGCAGTACTTC	CASSQRLAYEQYF
-	TRBV20-1	TRBD1	TRBJ2-3	TGCAGTGCGCCGGACAGGGAAACAGATACGCAGTATTTT	CSAPDRETDTQYF
many	TRBV4-3	TRBD1	TRBJ2-1	TGCGCCAGCAGCCAAGGTTCGACAGGGATCTACAATGAGCAGTTCTTC	CASSQGSTGIYNEQFF
-	TRBV15	TRBD1	TRBJ2-5	TGTGCCACCAGCAAACCGGGACAGGTGGAGGAGACCCAGTACTTC	CATSKPGQVEETQYF
-	TRBV7-3	-	TRBJ2-7	TGTGCCAGCAGCTTAACCAGGGGCGGCGAGCAGTACTTC	CASSLTRGGEQYF
-	TRBV7-2	-	TRBJ2-4	TGTGCCAGCAGCCCGACCCGCGGGGCAGTTAGAAACATTCAGTACTTC	CASSPTRGAVRNIQYF